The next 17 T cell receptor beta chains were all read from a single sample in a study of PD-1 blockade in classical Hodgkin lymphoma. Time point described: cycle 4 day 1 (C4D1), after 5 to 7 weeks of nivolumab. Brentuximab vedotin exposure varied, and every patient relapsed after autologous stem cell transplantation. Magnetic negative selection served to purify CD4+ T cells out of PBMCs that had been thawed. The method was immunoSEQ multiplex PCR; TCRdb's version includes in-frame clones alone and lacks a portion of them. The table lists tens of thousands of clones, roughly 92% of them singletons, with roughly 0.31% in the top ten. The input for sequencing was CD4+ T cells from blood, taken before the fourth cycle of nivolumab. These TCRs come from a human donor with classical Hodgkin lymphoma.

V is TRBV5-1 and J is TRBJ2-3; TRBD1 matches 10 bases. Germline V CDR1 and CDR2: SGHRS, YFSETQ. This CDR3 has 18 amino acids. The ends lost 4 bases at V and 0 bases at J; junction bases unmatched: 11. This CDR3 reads CASSVDRGRPPSTDTQYF. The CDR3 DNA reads TGCGCCAGCAGCGTTGACAGGGGGCGACCACCCAGCACAGATACGCAGTATTTT.

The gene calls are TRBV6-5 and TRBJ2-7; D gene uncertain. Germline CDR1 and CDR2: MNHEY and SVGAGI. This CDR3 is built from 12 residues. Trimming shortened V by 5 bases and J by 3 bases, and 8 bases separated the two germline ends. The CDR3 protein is CASSRSLYEQYF. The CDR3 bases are TGTGCCAGCAGTCGATCCCTCTACGAGCAGTACTTC.

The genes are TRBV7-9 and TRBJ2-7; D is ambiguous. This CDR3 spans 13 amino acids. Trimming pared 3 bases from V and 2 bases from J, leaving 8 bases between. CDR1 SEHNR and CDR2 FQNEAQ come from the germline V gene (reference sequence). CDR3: CASSFYPAYEQYF. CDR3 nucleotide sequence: TGTGCCAGCAGCTTTTACCCTGCCTACGAGCAGTACTTC.

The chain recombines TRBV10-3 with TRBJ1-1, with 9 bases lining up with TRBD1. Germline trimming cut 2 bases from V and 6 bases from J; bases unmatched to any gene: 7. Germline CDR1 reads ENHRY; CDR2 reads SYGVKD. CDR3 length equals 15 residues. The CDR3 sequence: CAISEPPGTGSEAFF. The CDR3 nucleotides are TGTGCCATCAGTGAGCCTCCGGGGACAGGGTCTGAAGCTTTCTTT.

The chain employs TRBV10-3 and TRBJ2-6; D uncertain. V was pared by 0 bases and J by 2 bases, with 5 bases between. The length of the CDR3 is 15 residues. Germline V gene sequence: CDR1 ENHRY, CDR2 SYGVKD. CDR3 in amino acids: CAISESGTGANVLTF. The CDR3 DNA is TGTGCCATCAGTGAGTCAGGGACTGGGGCCAACGTCCTGACTTTC.

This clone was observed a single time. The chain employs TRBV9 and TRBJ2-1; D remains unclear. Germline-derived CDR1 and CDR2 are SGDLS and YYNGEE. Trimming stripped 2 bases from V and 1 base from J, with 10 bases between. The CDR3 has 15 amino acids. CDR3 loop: CASSVGWDSYNEQFF. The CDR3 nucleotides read TGTGCCAGCAGCGTGGGGTGGGATTCCTACAATGAGCAGTTCTTC.

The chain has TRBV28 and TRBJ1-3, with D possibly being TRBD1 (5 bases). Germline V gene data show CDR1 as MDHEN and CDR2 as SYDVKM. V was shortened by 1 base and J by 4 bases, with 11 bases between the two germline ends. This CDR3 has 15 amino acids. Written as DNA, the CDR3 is TGTGCCAGCAGTTTATCACCAGGGTCAGGAAACACCATATATTTT. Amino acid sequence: CASSLSPGSGNTIYF.

The CDR3 nucleotides are TGTGCCAGCAGCTTATTCGGGACTAGCGTCACCGGGGAGCTGTTTTTT. As protein: CASSLFGTSVTGELFF. The genes are TRBV7-6 and TRBJ2-2; TRBD2 matches 10 bases. Germline V gives CDR1 SGHVS, CDR2 FNYEAQ. The CDR3 length is 16 residues. With 2 bases clipped from V and 4 bases from J, the junction kept 4 bases outside the gene matches.

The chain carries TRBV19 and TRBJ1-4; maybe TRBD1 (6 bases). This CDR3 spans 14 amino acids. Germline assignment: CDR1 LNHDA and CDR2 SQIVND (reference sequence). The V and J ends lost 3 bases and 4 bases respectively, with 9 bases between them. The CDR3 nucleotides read TGTGCCAGTAGTATGACAGGCTTTAATGAAAAACTGTTTTTT. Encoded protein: CASSMTGFNEKLFF.

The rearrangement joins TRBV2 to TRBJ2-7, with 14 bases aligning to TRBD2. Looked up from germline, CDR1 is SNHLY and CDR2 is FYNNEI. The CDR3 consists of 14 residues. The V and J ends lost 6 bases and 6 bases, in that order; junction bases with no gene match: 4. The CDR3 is CASRVTSGRGEQYF. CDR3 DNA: TGTGCCAGCAGAGTGACTAGCGGGAGGGGCGAGCAGTACTTC.

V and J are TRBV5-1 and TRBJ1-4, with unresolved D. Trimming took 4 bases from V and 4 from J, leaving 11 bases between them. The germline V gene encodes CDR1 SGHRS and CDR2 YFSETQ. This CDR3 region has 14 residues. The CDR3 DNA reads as TGCGCCAGCAGCGTTTACGGAGATAATGAAAAACTGTTTTTT. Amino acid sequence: CASSVYGDNEKLFF.

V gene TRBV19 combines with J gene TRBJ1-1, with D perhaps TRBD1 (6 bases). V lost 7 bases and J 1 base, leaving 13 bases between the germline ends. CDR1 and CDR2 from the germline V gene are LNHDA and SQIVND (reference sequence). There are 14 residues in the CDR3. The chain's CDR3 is CASIPDSSNTEAFF. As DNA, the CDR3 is TGTGCCAGTATCCCGGACAGTTCGAACACTGAAGCTTTCTTT.

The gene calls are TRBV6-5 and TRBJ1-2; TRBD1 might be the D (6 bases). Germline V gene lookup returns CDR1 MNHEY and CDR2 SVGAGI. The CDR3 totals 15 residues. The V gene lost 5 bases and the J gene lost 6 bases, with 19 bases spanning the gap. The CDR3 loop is CASSRTSQGPHGYTF. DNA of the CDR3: TGTGCCAGCAGTCGGACCTCACAGGGACCCCATGGCTACACCTTC.

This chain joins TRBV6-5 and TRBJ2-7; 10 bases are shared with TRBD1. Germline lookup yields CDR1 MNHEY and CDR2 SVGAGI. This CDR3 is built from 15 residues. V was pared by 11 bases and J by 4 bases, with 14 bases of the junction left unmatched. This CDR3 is CACTVRGTGDYEQYF. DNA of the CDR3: TGTGCCTGCACGGTACGCGGGACAGGGGATTACGAGCAGTACTTC.

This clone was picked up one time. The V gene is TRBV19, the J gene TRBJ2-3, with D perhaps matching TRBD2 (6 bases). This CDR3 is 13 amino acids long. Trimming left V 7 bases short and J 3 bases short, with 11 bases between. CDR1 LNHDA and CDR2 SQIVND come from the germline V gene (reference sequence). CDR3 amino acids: CASNGRGTDTQYF. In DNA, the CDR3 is TGTGCCAGTAACGGGAGAGGTACAGATACGCAGTATTTT.

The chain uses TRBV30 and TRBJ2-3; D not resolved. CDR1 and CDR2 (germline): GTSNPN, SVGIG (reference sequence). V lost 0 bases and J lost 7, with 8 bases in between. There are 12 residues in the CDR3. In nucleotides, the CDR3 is TGTGCCTGGAGTGTCGAAGTGAATACGCAGTATTTT. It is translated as CAWSVEVNTQYF.

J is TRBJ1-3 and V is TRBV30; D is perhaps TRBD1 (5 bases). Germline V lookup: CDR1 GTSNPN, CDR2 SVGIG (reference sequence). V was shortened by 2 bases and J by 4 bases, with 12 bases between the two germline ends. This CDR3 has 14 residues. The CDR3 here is CAWSPGPLGNTIYF. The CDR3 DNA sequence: TGTGCCTGGAGTCCAGGGCCTTTAGGAAACACCATATATTTT.